The present T cell receptor beta chain was sequenced within a study of OX40 agonist ivuxolimab in advanced cancers. About the investigation overall: The costimulatory receptor OX40 (CD134) was targeted by ivuxolimab, a fully human IgG2 agonistic monoclonal antibody. Prior anti-PD-1, anti-PD-L1 or anti-CTLA-4 therapy was permitted, and checkpoint inhibitors had been received by less than 45% of dose-escalation patients. In the dose-escalation cohort, roughly 80% of patients were male, and the mean age was approximately 60 years, with a range of 23 to 79. The monotherapy dose-escalation portion (N of about 47 patients) of the phase I ivuxolimab trial is reported in the paper. The point of sequencing TCRbeta in the periphery was to test whether ivuxolimab changed TCR sequence diversity and drove clonal T-cell expansion. Of the approximately 53 patients in dose escalation, some 19 had hepatocellular carcinoma, about 15 had melanoma, 9 had renal cell carcinoma and 9 had head and neck cancer. Partial responses occurred in three dose-escalation patients: two with cutaneous melanoma and one with hepatocellular carcinoma. Intravenous ivuxolimab was administered to patients every 2 weeks at six dose levels: 0.01, 0.1, 0.3, 1.5, 3 and 10 mg/kg. Beyond this particular receptor, the publication reports: At doses of 0.1 to 3.0 mg/kg, clonal expansion of both CD4+ and CD8+ T cells in blood was seen between baseline and week 6. In partial responders in the 0.1-3.0 mg/kg groups, normalized peripheral clonal expansion was found to be among the lowest, especially among CD8+ T cells. The antigen specificity of the clonally expanded peripheral T cells was not determined. After ivuxolimab, CD8+ T cells had more expanded clones than CD4+ T cells on average. Low levels of normalized T-cell clonal expansion were also seen in some nonresponding patients.

To sequence the TCRbeta CDR3 region, genomic DNA was isolated from the sorted cells. The immunoSEQ Assay was used to sequence the TCRbeta CDR3 regions. Entries here come from immuneACCESS through TCRdb and include only in-frame sequences with V and J called. Some clones fail to appear in such tables; in the studies checked, an unresolved V gene covers under half of the shortfall, and the cause of the remainder is unknown. This sample gives 75,000 to 80,000 clones in total; about 87% of them show up just once. Together, the top ten hold around 7.5% of the sample. CDR1 MNHNY and CDR2 SVGAGI were looked up in the germline V gene (reference sequence). The CDR3 holds 15 amino acids from the cysteine to the phenylalanine. Left in the record is the CDR3 DNA by itself, 45 bases read in frame from the first base. V drops 2 bases and J drops 1 base, leaving 9 bases in between. Patients with autoimmune disease history or receiving systemic immunosuppression were excluded from the trial. Peripheral blood for TCR sequencing was collected from all dose cohorts at baseline, on cycle 4 day 1, and on cycle 7 day 1. The samples were taken from a phase I, first-in-human, multicenter, open-label dose-escalation trial of ivuxolimab. The trial enrolled adults with locally advanced or metastatic head and neck squamous cell, hepatocellular, melanoma or renal cell carcinoma. Before TCR sequencing, CD4+ and CD8+ T cells were separately sorted from peripheral blood.

Notes on this clone: Which antigen it targets is not known. Per-base qualities were not stored, and no clone one base away is much larger.

This TCR came from an adult with an advanced solid tumor such as melanoma, head and neck, liver or kidney cancer. The V and J segments used are TRBV6-6 and TRBJ2-1; no confident D gene assignment can be made. Sequences were derived from CD4+ or CD8+ T cells sorted from blood, sampled in a trial of the OX40 agonist ivuxolimab. The nucleotide sequence reads TGTGCCAGCAGTTACCAGCGATCATCCTACAATGAGCAGTTCTTC. Its protein is CASSYQRSSYNEQFF.